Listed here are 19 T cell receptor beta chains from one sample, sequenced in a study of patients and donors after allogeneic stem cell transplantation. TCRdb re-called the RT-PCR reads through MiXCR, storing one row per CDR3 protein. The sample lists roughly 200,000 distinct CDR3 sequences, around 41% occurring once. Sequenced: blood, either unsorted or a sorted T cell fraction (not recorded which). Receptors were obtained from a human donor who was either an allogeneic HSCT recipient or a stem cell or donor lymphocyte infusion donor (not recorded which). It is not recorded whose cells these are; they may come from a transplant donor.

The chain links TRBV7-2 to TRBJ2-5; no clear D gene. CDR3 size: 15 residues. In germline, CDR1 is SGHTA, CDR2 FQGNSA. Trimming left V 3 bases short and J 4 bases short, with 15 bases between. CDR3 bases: TGTGCCAGCAGCTTCATAACCTTGGGTCCAGAGACCCAGTACTTC. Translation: CASSFITLGPETQYF.

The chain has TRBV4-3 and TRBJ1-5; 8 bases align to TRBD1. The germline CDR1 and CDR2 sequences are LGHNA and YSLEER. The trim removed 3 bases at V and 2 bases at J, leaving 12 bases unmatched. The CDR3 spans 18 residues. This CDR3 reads CASSHPAPQGGCNQPQHF. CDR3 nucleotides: TGCGCCAGCAGCCATCCCGCCCCACAGGGGGGATGCAATCAGCCCCAGCATTTT.

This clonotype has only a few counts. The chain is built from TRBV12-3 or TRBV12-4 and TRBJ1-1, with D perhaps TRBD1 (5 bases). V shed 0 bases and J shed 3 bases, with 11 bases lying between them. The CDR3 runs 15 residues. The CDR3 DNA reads TGTGCCAGCAGTTTAGCTCCGGGGGGGTACACTGAAGCTTTCTTT. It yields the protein CASSLAPGGYTEAFF.

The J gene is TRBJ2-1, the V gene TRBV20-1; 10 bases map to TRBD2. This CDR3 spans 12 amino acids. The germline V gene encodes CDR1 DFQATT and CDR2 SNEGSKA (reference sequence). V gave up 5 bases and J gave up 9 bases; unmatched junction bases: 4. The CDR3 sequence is CSAGGLASEQFF. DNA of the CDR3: TGCAGTGCTGGGGGACTAGCGAGTGAGCAGTTCTTC.

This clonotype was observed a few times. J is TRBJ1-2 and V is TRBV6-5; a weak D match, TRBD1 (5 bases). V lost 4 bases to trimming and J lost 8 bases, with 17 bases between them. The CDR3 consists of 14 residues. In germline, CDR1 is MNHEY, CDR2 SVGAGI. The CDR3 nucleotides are TGTGCCAGCAGTTTCCGCGGGGCTTATGGGGGCTACACCTTC. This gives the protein CASSFRGAYGGYTF.

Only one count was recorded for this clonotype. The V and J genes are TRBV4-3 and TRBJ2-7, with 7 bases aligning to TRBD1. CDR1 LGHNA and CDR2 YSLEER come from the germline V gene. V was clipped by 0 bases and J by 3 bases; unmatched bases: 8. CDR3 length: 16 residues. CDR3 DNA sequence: TGCGCCAGCAGCCAAGAAATCTGGGACAGATACTACGAGCAGTACTTC. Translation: CASSQEIWDRYYEQYF.

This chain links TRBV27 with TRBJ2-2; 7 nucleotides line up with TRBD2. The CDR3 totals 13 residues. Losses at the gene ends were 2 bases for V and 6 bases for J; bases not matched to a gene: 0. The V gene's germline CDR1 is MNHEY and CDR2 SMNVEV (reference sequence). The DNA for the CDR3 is TGTGCCAGCAGTTTAGGGGGGGCCGGGGAGCTGTTTTTT. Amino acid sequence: CASSLGGAGELFF.

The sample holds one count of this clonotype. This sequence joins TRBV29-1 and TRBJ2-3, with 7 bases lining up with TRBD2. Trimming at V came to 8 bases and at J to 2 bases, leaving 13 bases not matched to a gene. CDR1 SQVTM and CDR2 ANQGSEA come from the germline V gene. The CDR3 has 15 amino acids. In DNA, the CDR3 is TGCAGCCCCACCACTAGCGTAGAAAACACAGATACGCAGTATTTT. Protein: CSPTTSVENTDTQYF.

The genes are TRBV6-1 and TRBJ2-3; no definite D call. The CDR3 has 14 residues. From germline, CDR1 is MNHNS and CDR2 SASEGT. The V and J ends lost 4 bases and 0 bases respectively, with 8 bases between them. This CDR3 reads CASSVQLSTDTQYF. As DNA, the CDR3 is TGTGCCAGCAGTGTGCAGTTAAGCACAGATACGCAGTATTTT.

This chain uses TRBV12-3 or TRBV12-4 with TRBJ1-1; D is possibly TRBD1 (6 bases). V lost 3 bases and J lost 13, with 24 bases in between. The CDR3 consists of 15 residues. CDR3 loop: CASSFGENREDKLFF. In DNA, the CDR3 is TGTGCCAGCAGTTTCGGAGAAAACAGGGAGGACAAGCTTTTCTTT.

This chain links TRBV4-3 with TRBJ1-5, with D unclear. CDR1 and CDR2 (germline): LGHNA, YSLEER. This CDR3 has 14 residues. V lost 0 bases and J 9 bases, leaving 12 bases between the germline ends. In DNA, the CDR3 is TGCGCCAGCAGCCAAGATCGGGGTACTTCGCCCCAGCATTTT. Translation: CASSQDRGTSPQHF.

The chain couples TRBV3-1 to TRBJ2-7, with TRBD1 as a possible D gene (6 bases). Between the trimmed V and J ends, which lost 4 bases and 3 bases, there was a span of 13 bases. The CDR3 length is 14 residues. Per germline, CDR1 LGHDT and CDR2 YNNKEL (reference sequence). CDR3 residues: CASSLWTDNYEQYF. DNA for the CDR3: TGTGCCAGCAGCCTATGGACAGATAACTACGAGCAGTACTTC.

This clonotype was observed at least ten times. The CDR3 DNA reads as TGTGCCAGCAGTCCCGGAAGAAGGAACACTGAAGCTTTCTTT. Protein: CASSPGRRNTEAFF. V is TRBV12-3 or TRBV12-4 and J is TRBJ1-1; no clear D. CDR3 length: 14 amino acids. V gave up 5 bases and J gave up 1 base, with 11 bases separating them.

CDR3 in DNA: TGTGCCATCATGGGGGAGGGGATCTACGAGCAGTACTTC. It is translated as CAIMGEGIYEQYF. V gene TRBV10-3 combines with J gene TRBJ2-7; 7 bases map to TRBD2. After removal of 7 bases from V and 3 bases from J, the junction contained 6 bases not matched to a gene. The CDR3 is made up of 13 amino acids. CDR1 and CDR2 from the germline V gene are ENHRY and SYGVKD.

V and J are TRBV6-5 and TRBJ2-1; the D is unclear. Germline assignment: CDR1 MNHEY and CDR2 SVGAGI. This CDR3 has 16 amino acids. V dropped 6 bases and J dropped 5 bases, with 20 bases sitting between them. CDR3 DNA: TGTGCCAGCAGCCACCGCCCTCTACAGATTAACAATGAGCAGTTCTTC. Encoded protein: CASSHRPLQINNEQFF.

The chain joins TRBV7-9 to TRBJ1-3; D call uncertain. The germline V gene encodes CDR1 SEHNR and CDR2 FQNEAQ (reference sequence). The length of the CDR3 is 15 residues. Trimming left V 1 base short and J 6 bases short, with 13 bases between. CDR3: CASSLDDGGLNTIYF. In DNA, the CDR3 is TGTGCCAGCAGCTTAGATGATGGTGGTCTAAACACCATATATTTT.

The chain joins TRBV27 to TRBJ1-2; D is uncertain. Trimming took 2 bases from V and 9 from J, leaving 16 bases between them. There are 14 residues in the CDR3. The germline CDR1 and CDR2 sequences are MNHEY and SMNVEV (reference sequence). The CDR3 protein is CASSLKGIGNSYTF. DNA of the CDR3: TGTGCCAGCAGTTTAAAGGGAATTGGTAATAGCTACACCTTC.

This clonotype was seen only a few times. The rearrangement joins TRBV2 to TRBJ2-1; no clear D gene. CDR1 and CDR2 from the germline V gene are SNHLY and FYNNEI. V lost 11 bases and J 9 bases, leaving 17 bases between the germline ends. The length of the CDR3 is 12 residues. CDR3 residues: CAGRQAMGEQFF. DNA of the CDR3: TGTGCCGGAAGGCAGGCCATGGGTGAGCAGTTCTTC.

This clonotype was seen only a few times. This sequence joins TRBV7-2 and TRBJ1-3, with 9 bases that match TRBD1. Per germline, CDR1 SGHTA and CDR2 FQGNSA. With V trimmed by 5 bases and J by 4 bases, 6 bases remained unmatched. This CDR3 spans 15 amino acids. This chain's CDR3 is CASSPGTGPGNTIYF. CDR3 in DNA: TGTGCCAGCAGCCCGGGGACAGGGCCCGGAAACACCATATATTTT.